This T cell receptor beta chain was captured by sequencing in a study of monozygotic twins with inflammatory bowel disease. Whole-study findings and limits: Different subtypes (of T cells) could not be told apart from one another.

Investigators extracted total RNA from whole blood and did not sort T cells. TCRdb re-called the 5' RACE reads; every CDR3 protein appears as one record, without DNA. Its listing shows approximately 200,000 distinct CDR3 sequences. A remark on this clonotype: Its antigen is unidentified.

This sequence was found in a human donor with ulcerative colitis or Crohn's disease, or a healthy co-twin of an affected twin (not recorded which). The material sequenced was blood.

The CDR3: CASSSGRSFYEQYF. The chain employs TRBV12-3 or TRBV12-4 and TRBJ2-7; without DNA, the TCRdb call of TRBD2 cannot be checked. The CDR3 consists of 14 residues.